This T cell receptor (beta chain) was profiled in a study of CD4 T cells in relation to SARS-CoV-2 and coronaviruses. Across the study: After roughly 11 days of antigen culture, PBMC TCR beta CDR3s were sequenced. Negative control cultures got HIV-1 Nef peptides or no peptide.

Before the COVID-19 pandemic, during about 2010-2018, CD4+ T cells were taken from unexposed donors. The cells were cultured for approximately ten days before CD4+ T cells were isolated. Cells permitting, SARS-CoV-2 S/N and four cold-coronavirus spikes were tested on unexposed-donor CD4+ T cells. PBMCs were plated at a few million per well in IL-2-containing medium. The germline V and J ends were trimmed by 1 base and 8 bases, with 8 bases remaining between them. CDR1 and CDR2 (germline): LGHDT, YNNKEL (reference sequence). CDR3 length equals 13 residues. Turning to this clone: The antigen remains unidentified.

Data came from immunoSEQ multiplex PCR; TCRdb stores just in-frame clones and leaves some out. In the table there are tens of thousands of clones, 76% of which are singletons. Sequences were obtained from CD4+ T cells from PBMCs, cultured in vitro. The source of this sequence is a human donor in good health. The chain carries TRBV3-1 (or the pseudogene TRBV3-2) and TRBJ1-4; no firm D call. CDR3 sequence: CASSQVRREKLFF. In nucleotides, the CDR3 is TGTGCCAGCAGCCAAGTGCGTCGAGAAAAACTGTTTTTT.